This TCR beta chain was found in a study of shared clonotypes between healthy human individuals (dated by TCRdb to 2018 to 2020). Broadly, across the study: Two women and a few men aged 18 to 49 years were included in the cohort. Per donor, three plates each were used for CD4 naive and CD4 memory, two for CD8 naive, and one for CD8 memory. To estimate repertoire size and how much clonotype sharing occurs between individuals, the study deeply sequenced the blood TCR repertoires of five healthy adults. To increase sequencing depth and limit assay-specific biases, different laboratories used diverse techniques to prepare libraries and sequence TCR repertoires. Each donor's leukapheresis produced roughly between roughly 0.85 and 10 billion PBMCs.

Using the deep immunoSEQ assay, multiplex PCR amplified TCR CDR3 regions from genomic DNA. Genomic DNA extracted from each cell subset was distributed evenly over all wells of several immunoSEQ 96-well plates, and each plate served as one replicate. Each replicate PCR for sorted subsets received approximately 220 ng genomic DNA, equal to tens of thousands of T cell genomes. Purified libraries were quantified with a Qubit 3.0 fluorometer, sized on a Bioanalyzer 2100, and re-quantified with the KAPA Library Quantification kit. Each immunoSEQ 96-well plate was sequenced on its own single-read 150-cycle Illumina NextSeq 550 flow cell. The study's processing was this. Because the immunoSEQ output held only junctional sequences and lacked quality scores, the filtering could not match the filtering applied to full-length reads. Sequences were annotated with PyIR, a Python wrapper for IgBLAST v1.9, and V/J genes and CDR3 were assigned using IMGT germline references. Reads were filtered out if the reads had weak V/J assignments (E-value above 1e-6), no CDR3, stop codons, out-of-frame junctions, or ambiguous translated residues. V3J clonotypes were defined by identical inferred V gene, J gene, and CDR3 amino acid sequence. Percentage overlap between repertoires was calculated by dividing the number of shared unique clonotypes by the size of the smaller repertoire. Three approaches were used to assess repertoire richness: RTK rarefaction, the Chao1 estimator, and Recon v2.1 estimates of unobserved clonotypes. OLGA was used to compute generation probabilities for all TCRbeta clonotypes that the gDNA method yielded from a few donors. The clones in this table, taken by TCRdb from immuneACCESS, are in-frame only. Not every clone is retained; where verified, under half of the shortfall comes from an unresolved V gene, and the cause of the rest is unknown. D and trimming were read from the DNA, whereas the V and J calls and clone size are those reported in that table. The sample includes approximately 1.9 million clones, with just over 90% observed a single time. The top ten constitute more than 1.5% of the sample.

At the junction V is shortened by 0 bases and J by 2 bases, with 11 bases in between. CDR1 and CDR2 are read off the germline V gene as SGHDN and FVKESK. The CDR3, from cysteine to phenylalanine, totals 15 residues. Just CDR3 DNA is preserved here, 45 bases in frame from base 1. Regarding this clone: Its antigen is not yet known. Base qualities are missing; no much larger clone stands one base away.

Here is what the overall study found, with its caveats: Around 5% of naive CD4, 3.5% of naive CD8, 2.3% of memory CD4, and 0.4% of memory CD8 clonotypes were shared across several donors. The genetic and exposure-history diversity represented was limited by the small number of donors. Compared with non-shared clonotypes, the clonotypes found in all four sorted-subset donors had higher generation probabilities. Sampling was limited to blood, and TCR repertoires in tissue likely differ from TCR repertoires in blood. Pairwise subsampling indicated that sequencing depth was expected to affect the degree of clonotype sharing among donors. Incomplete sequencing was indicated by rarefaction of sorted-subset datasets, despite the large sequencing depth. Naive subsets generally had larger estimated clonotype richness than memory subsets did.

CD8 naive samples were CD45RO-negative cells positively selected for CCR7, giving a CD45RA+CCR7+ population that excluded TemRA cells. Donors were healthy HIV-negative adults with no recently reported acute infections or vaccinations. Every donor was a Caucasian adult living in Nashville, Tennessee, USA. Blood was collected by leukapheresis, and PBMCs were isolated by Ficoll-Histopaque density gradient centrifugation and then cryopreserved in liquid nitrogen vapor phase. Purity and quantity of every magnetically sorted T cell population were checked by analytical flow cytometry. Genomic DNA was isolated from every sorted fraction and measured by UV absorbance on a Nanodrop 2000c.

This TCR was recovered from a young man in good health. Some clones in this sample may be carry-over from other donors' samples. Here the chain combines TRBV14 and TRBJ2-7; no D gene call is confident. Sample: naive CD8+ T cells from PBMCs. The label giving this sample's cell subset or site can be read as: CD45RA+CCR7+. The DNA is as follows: TGTGCCAGCAGCCAAGAAGCTCTACCAACCTACGAGCAGTACTTC. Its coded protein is CASSQEALPTYEQYF.